This T cell receptor beta chain appears in the sequencing data of a study of PD-1 blockade in classical Hodgkin lymphoma. Overall study results and limits: In newly diagnosed patients, baseline TCR diversity was reportedly below that of healthy donors. Newly diagnosed patients and complete responders had comparable diversity at baseline. A significant rise in TCR diversity was seen by C4D1 for CD4+ cells but not for CD8+ cells. Possibly reflecting disease activity or prior therapy, repertoire differences have causes that remain undefined.

V was pared by 0 bases and J by 6 bases, with 6 bases of the junction left unmatched. Germline CDR1 reads SGHKS; CDR2 reads YYEKEE (reference sequence). CDR3 length equals 16 residues. A note on this clone: Its matching antigen is unknown.

Profiled with immunoSEQ multiplex PCR; TCRdb holds only in-frame clones, not every one. The sample shows around 20,000 clones, roughly three quarters of them seen only once. Time point defined: cycle 4 day 1 (C4D1), after more than five weeks of nivolumab. After autologous stem cell transplantation all patients relapsed, and prior brentuximab vedotin exposure differed between cohorts. This specimen was peripheral blood mononuclear cells (PBMCs), taken before the fourth cycle of nivolumab. The origin of this receptor is a human donor with classical Hodgkin lymphoma. V usage is TRBV5-5 and J usage is TRBJ2-1; TRBD2 aligns across 10 bases. Written as DNA, the CDR3 is TGTGCCAGCAGCTTGGAGCCCGCTAGCGGGAGCAATGAGCAGTTCTTC. This translates into CASSLEPASGSNEQFF.